The entry below describes one T cell receptor (beta chain). This sequence may be a read error, since a much larger clone differs from it by one base. The missing conserved phenylalanine or tryptophan at the end of this CDR3 makes a read error likely. Regions amplified from RNA transcripts were the TCR beta CDR3 regions. An initial round of RT-PCR targeting the TCR CDR3 relied on the HTBI primer set. TCRdb passed the multiplex PCR reads through MiXCR, listing each CDR3 protein once. Among more than 350,000 distinct CDR3 sequences listed, about 18% were seen once. The J segment lost 5 bases and the V segment lost 1 base, leaving 12 bases of the junction unmatched. The length of the CDR3 is 18 residues. Germline loops: CDR1 MNHNS, CDR2 SASEGT. These data originate in a study of T cells in Graves' hyperthyroidism and ophthalmopathy.

This clonotype originated in a woman under 40 with Graves' hyperthyroidism that later progressed to Graves' ophthalmopathy. The chain combines TRBV6-1 with TRBJ2-5; 11 bases are a match to TRBD2. Sequenced input: blood. CDR3 nucleotide sequence: TGTGCCAGCAGTGAAGGGGGACTAGCGGCCATAGGAGGTGAGACCCAGTACCTC. Its translation is CASSEGGLAAIGGETQYL.